One sample yielded the 10 T cell receptor beta chains listed below, sequenced in a study of control samples from healthy donors and cancer patients. Sequencing was performed with immunoSEQ multiplex PCR; in TCRdb, only in-frame clones are kept and a portion is missing. Of about 130,000 clones in the sample, approximately 94% were seen once. The sequencing input was PBMCs. The source is a man over 45 with head and neck cancer.

This clone came up a few times. The V and J genes are TRBV4-2 and TRBJ1-1, with D uncertain. The CDR3 length is 14 residues. V was trimmed by 4 bases and J by 2 bases, leaving 11 bases between them. Germline values: CDR1 LGHNA, CDR2 YNFKEQ. CDR3 nucleotides: TGTGCCAGCAGCCTCCTGGCTATTAACACTGAAGCTTTCTTT. Translating gives CASSLLAINTEAFF.

The gene calls are TRBV30 and TRBJ1-3; D unclear. Germline V CDR1 and CDR2: GTSNPN, SVGIG (reference sequence). This CDR3 is 12 amino acids long. Trimming pared 4 bases from V and 7 bases from J, leaving 11 bases between. CDR3 in amino acids: CAWIHSKNTIYF. The CDR3, as DNA: TGTGCCTGGATCCACTCAAAGAACACCATATATTTT.

V is TRBV6-5 and J is TRBJ1-5; no clear D. The CDR3 loop spans 15 amino acids. Trimming cost V 6 bases and J 3 bases, with 15 bases left between them. The germline V gene has CDR1 MNHEY and CDR2 SVGAGI. For the CDR3, the DNA is TGTGCCAGCAGCCCAGACCTGGGGTACAATCAGCCCCAGCATTTT. This encodes CASSPDLGYNQPQHF.

The chain recombines TRBV9 with TRBJ2-3; the match to TRBD2 covers 12 bases. Germline CDR1 reads SGDLS; CDR2 reads YYNGEE. Trimming cost V 1 base and J 0 bases; bases outside gene matches: 6. CDR3 length: 18 residues. In DNA, the CDR3 is TGTGCCAGCAGCGTACGTAGTACTAGCGGGGGGAGCACAGATACGCAGTATTTT. Residues: CASSVRSTSGGSTDTQYF.

The chain is built from TRBV15 and TRBJ1-1, with 10 bases aligning to TRBD1. After removal of 6 bases from V and 4 bases from J, the junction contained 2 bases not matched to a gene. The CDR3 has 13 amino acids. Germline values: CDR1 LNHNV, CDR2 YYDKDF (reference sequence). CDR3 DNA: TGTGCCACCAGGCGGACAGGGGGCACTGAAGCTTTCTTT. Its translation: CATRRTGGTEAFF.

This clone was found once. The V and J genes are TRBV5-1 and TRBJ2-7, with 7 positions matching TRBD1. CDR1 is SGHRS and CDR2 is YFSETQ in the germline V gene. V gave up 0 bases and J gave up 5 bases; unmatched junction bases: 8. The CDR3 consists of 15 residues. This CDR3 reads CASSLAVTGYDEQYF. The CDR3 DNA is TGCGCCAGCAGCTTGGCCGTGACAGGGTACGACGAGCAGTACTTC.

The chain uses TRBV19 and TRBJ2-3; TRBD2 might be the D (5 bases). Germline V CDR1 and CDR2: LNHDA, SQIVND (reference sequence). The CDR3 has 14 amino acids. V was trimmed by 3 bases and J by 1 base, leaving 8 bases between them. The chain's CDR3 is CASSMAGGTDTQYF. The CDR3 DNA sequence: TGTGCCAGTAGTATGGCCGGGGGCACAGATACGCAGTATTTT.

The chain employs TRBV6-5 and TRBJ2-7; 7 bases align to TRBD2. Germline lookup yields CDR1 MNHEY and CDR2 SVGAGI. V shed 2 bases and J 7 bases; nucleotides not matched to a gene: 11. The CDR3 is 15 residues long. In DNA form, the CDR3 reads TGTGCCAGCAGTTACGGGGCGGGGGATCGGGTTGAGCAGTACTTC. It codes for CASSYGAGDRVEQYF.

This chain joins TRBV29-1 and TRBJ1-1; D gene uncertain. Germline V gene lookup returns CDR1 SQVTM and CDR2 ANQGSEA. V shed 1 base and J shed 1 base, with 7 bases lying between them. There are 13 residues in the CDR3. CDR3 nucleotides: TGCAGCGTTGAAGTGGTACAGAACACTGAAGCTTTCTTT. Its translation is CSVEVVQNTEAFF.

The table lists this clone with a count of one. CDR3 in amino acids: CASREYSGANVLTF. CDR3 coding DNA: TGTGCCAGCAGGGAGTACTCTGGGGCCAACGTCCTGACTTTC. The chain is built from TRBV28 and TRBJ2-6, with unresolved D. Trimming removed 6 bases from V and 0 bases from J, with 6 bases in between. The CDR3 spans 14 residues. Germline lookup yields CDR1 MDHEN and CDR2 SYDVKM. Full variable domain (rest looked up from reference TRBV28 and TRBJ2-6): DVKVTQSSRYLVKRTGEKVFLECVQDMDHENMFWYRQDPGLGLRLIYFSYDVKMKEKGDIPEGYSVSREKKERFSLILESASTNQTSMYLCASREYSGANVLTFGAGSRLTVL.